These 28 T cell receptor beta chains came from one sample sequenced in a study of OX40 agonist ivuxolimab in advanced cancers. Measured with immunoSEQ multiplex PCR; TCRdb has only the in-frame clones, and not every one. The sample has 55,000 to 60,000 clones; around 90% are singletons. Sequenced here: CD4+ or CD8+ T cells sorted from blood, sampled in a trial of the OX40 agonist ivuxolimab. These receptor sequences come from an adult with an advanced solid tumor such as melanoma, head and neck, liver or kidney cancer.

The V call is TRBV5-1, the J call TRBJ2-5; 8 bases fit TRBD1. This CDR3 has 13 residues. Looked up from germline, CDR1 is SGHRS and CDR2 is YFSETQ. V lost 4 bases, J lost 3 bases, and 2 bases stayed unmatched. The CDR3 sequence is CASSRTGKETQYF. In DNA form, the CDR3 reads TGCGCCAGCAGCCGGACAGGGAAAGAGACCCAGTACTTC. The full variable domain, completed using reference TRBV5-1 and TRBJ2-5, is KAGVTQTPRYLIKTRGQQVTLSCSPISGHRSVSWYQQTPGQGLQFLFEYFSETQRNKGNFPGRFSGRQFSNSRSEMNVSTLELGDSALYLCASSRTGKETQYFGPGTRLLVL.

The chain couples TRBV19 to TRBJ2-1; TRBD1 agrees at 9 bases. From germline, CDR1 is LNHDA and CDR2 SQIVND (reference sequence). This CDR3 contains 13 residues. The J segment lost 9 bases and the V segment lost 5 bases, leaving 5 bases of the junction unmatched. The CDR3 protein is CASSRTGGSEQFF. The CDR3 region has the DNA TGTGCCAGTAGTCGTACAGGGGGCAGTGAGCAGTTCTTC. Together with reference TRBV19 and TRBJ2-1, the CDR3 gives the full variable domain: DGGITQSPKYLFRKEGQNVTLSCEQNLNHDAMYWYRQDPGQGLRLIYYSQIVNDFQKGDIAEGYSVSREKKESFPLTVTSAQKNPTAFYLCASSRTGGSEQFFGPGTRLTVL.

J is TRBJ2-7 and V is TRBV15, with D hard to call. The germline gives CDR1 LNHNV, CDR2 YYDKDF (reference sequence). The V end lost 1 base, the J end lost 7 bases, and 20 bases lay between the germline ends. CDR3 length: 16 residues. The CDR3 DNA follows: TGTGCCACCAGCAGAGGGACCCCCCCAATGGATACGGAGCAGTACTTC. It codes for CATSRGTPPMDTEQYF.

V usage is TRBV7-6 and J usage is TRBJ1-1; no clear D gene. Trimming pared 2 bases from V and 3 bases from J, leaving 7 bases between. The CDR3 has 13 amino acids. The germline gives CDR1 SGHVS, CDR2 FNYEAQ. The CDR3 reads CASSLSADTEAFF. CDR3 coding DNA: TGTGCCAGCAGCTTATCGGCGGACACTGAAGCTTTCTTT.

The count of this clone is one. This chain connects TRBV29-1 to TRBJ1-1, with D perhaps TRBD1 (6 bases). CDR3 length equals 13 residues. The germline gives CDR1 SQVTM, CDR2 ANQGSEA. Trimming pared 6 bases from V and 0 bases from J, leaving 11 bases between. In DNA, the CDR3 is TGCAGCGTGGCAGACAGGATGAACACTGAAGCTTTCTTT. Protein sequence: CSVADRMNTEAFF.

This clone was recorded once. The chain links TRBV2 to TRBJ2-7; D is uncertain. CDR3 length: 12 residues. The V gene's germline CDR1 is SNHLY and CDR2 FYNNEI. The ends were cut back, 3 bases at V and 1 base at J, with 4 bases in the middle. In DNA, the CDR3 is TGTGCCAGCAGTGACAGTTCCTACGAGCAGTACTTC. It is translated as CASSDSSYEQYF.

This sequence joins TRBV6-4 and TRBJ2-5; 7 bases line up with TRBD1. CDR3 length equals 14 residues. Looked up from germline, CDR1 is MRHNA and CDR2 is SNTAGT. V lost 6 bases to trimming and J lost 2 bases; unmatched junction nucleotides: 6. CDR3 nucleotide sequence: TGTGCCAGCAGATATCCGGGACAGCAAGAGACCCAGTACTTC. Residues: CASRYPGQQETQYF.

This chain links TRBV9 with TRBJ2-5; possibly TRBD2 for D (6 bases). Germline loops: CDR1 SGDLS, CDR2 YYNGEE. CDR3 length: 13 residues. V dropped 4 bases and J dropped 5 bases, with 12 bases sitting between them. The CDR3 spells CASSTGGRETQYF. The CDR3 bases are TGTGCCAGCAGCACAGGAGGGCGGGAGACCCAGTACTTC.

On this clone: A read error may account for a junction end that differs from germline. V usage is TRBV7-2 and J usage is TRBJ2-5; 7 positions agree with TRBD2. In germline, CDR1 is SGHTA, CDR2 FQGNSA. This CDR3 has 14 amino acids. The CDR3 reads CASSARTSREAQYF. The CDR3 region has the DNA TGTGCCAGCAGCGCCCGGACTAGTCGAGAGGCCCAGTACTTC.

CDR3 residues: CASSPEPSHTSGRYNEQFF. The CDR3 coding sequence is TGCGCCAGCAGCCCAGAACCTTCACATACTAGCGGGAGATACAATGAGCAGTTCTTC. The chain recombines TRBV4-3 with TRBJ2-1; 11 positions match TRBD2. Germline-derived CDR1 and CDR2 are LGHNA and YSLEER. This CDR3 has 19 amino acids. The trim removed 4 bases at V and 4 bases at J, leaving 15 bases unmatched.

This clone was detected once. The CDR3 region has the DNA TGTGCCAGCAATGATTGGGGGGGGAACACTGAAGCTTTCTTT. Protein: CASNDWGGNTEAFF. The chain joins TRBV6-6 to TRBJ1-1; possibly TRBD1 for D (5 bases). V lost 7 bases and J 1 base, leaving 13 bases between the germline ends. This CDR3 is built from 14 residues. The V gene's germline CDR1 is MNHNY and CDR2 SVGAGI (reference sequence).

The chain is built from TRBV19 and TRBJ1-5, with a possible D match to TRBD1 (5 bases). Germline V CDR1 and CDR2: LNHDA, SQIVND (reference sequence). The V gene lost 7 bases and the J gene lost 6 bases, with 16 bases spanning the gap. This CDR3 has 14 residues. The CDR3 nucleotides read TGTGCCAGTACCCCCGGGGGGGGGTCTCAGCCCCAGCATTTT. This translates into CASTPGGGSQPQHF. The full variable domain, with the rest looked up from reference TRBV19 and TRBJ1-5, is DGGITQSPKYLFRKEGQNVTLSCEQNLNHDAMYWYRQDPGQGLRLIYYSQIVNDFQKGDIAEGYSVSREKKESFPLTVTSAQKNPTAFYLCASTPGGGSQPQHFGDGTRLSIL.

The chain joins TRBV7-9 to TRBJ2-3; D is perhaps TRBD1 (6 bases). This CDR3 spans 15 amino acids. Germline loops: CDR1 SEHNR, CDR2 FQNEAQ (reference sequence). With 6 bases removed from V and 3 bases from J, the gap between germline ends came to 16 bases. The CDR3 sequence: CASRDTGYRTDTQYF. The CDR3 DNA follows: TGTGCCAGCAGGGATACAGGGTACCGGACAGATACGCAGTATTTT.

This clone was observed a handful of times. In DNA, the CDR3 is TGTGCCAGCAGTTCCAGCGGTCCCTACGAGCAGTACTTC. Protein: CASSSSGPYEQYF. V is TRBV28 and J is TRBJ2-7, with D possibly TRBD2 on 5 matching bases. The V gene's germline CDR1 is MDHEN and CDR2 SYDVKM. This CDR3 comprises 13 residues. Trimming took off 4 bases at V and 2 bases at J, with 9 bases between the two ends. The full variable domain, completed using reference TRBV28 and TRBJ2-7, is DVKVTQSSRYLVKRTGEKVFLECVQDMDHENMFWYRQDPGLGLRLIYFSYDVKMKEKGDIPEGYSVSREKKERFSLILESASTNQTSMYLCASSSSGPYEQYFGPGTRLTVT.

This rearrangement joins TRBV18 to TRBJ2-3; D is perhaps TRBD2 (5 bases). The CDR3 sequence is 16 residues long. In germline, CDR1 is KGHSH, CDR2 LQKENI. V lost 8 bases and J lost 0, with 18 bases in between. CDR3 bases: TGTGCCAGCCCCAGCCCGGGATCTTCTAGCACAGATACGCAGTATTTT. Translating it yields CASPSPGSSSTDTQYF.

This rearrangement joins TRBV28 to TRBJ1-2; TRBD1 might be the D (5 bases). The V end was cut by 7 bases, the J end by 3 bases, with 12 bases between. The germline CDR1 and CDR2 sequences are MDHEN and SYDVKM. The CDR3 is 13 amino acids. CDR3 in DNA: TGTGCCAGCACCGCGTGGGGGGACTATGGCTACACCTTC. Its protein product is CASTAWGDYGYTF.

The CDR3 is CASSPGQGEHYGYTF. The CDR3 DNA sequence: TGTGCCAGCAGTCCCGGACAGGGGGAGCACTATGGCTACACCTTC. The rearrangement joins TRBV28 to TRBJ1-2; 10 bases align to TRBD1. The CDR3 covers 15 residues. The ends lost 5 bases at V and 3 bases at J; junction bases unmatched: 6. The V gene's germline CDR1 is MDHEN and CDR2 SYDVKM.

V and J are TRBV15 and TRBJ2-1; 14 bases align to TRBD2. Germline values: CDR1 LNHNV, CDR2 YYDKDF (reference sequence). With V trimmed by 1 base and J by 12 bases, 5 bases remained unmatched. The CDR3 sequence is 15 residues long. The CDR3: CATSRGLAGGLGQFF. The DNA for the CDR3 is TGTGCCACCAGCAGAGGACTAGCGGGAGGGTTGGGGCAGTTCTTC.

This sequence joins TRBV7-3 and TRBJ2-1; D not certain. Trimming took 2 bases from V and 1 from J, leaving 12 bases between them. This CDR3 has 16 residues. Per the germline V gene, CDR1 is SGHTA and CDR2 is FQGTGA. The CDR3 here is CASSLQSDGSYNEQFF. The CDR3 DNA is TGTGCCAGCAGCTTACAGAGCGACGGTTCCTACAATGAGCAGTTCTTC.

This CDR3 reads CASSPAGGGNSNQPQHF. The CDR3 nucleotides read TGTGCCAGCAGCCCCGCGGGAGGTGGAAATAGCAATCAGCCCCAGCATTTT. The rearrangement uses TRBV7-8 and TRBJ1-5; no clear D gene. The CDR3 has 17 amino acids. Germline lookup yields CDR1 SGHVS and CDR2 FQNEAQ. Trimming removed 5 bases from V and 0 bases from J, with 17 bases in between.

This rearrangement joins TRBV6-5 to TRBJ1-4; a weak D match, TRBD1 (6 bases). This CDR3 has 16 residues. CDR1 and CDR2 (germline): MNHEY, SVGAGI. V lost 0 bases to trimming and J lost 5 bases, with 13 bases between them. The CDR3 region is CASSYSPAGENEKLFF. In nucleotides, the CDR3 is TGTGCCAGCAGTTACTCCCCTGCAGGGGAAAATGAAAAACTGTTTTTT.

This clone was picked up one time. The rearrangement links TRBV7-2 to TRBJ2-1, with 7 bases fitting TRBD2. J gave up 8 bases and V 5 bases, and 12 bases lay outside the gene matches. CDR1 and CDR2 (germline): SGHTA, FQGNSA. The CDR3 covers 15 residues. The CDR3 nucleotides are TGTGCCAGCAGCCCCGTCACGGGAGGTATCTATGAGCAGTTCTTC. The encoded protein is CASSPVTGGIYEQFF.

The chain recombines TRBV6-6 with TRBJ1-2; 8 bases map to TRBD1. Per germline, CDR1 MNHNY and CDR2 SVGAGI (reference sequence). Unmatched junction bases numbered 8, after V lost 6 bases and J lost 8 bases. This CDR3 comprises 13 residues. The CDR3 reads CASRVGQAGGYTF. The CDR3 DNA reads TGTGCCAGCAGGGTGGGACAGGCAGGCGGCTACACCTTC.

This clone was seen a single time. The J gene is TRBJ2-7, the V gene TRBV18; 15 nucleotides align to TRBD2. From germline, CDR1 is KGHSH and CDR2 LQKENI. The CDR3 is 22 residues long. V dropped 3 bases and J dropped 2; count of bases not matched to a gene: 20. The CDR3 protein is CASSPGLAGGRPGDSVPYEQYF. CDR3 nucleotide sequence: TGTGCCAGCTCACCGGGACTAGCGGGAGGCCGGCCAGGAGATTCGGTTCCCTACGAGCAGTACTTC.

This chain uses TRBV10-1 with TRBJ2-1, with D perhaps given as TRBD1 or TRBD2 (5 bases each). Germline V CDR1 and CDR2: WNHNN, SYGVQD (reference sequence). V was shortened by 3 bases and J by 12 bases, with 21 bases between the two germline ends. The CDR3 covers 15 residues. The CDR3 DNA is TGCGCCAGCAGTGAAGTAGGGACGGGACCCCGTGCGCAGTTCTTC. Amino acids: CASSEVGTGPRAQFF.

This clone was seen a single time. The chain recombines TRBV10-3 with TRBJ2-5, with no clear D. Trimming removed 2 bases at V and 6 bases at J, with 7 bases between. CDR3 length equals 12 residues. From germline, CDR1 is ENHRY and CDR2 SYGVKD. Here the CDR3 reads CAISERVQTQYF. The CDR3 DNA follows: TGTGCCATCAGTGAGCGGGTGCAGACCCAGTACTTC.

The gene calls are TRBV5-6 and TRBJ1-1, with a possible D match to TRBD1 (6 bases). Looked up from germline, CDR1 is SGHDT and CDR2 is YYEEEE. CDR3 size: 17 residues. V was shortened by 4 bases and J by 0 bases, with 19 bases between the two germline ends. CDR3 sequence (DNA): TGTGCCAGCAGCAAAAGACGGGACACAAAAATGAACACTGAAGCTTTCTTT. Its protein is CASSKRRDTKMNTEAFF.

The CDR3 region has the DNA TGTGCCAGCAGTGAAGTGGAGGGGTCTTCTCTCAATCAGCCCCAGCATTTT. The encoded protein is CASSEVEGSSLNQPQHF. V and J are TRBV6-1 and TRBJ1-5, with D possibly matching TRBD1 (5 bases). V was cut by 1 base and J by 3 bases, with 16 bases left in between. Germline V gene lookup returns CDR1 MNHNS and CDR2 SASEGT. The CDR3 loop spans 17 amino acids.